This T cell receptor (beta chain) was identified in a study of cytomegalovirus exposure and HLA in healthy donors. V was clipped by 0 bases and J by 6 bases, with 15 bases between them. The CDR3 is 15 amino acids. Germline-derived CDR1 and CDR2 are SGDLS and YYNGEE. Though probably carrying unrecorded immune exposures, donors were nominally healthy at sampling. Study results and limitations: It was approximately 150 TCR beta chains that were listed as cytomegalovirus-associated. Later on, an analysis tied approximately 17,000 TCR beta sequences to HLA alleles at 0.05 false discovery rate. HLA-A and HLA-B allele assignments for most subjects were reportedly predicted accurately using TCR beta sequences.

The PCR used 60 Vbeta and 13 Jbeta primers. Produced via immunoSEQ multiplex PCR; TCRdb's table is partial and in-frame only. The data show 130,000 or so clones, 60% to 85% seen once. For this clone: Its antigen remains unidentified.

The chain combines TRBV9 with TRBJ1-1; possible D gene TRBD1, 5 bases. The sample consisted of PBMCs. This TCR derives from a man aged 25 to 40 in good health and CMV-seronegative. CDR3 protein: CASSVVLGHNAEAFF. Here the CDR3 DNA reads TGTGCCAGCAGCGTAGTTCTAGGACACAATGCTGAAGCTTTCTTT.